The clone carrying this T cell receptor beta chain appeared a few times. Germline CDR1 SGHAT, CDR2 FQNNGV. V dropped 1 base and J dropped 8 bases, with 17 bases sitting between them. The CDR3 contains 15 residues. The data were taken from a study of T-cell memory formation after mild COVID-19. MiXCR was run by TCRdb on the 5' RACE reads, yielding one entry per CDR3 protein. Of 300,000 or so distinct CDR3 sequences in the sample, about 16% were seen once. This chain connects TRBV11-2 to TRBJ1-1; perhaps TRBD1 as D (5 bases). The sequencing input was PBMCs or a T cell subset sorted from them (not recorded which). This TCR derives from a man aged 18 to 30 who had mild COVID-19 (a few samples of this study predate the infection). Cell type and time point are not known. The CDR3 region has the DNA TGTGCCAGCAGCTTAGCACTTGGGGGGGAGGCAGAAGCTTTCTTT. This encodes CASSLALGGEAEAFF.